This T cell receptor beta chain emerged from a study of cytomegalovirus exposure and HLA in healthy donors. Overall study findings and caveats: V- and J-gene trimming of TCR beta was linked (in a later analysis) to a missense DCLRE1C variant. CMV serostatus was the sole immune exposure data available.

The PCR used 60 Vbeta and 13 Jbeta primers. Assay: immunoSEQ multiplex PCR; the TCRdb copy retains only in-frame clones and omits some. The table shows around 120,000 clones, with less than 85% occurring only once. The length of the CDR3 is 13 residues. V gave up 5 bases and J gave up 2 bases, with 10 bases separating them. Germline-derived CDR1 and CDR2 are MNHEY and SMNVEV (reference sequence). About this clone: Its antigen remains unknown.

This clonotype originated in a man aged 45-65 years in good health and CMV-seropositive. The specimen was PBMCs. The chain employs TRBV27 and TRBJ2-7; TRBD1 is a possible D gene (5 bases). The CDR3 DNA sequence: TGTGCCAGCAGTCTCGAAGGGGCCTACGAGCAGTACTTC. It is translated as CASSLEGAYEQYF.